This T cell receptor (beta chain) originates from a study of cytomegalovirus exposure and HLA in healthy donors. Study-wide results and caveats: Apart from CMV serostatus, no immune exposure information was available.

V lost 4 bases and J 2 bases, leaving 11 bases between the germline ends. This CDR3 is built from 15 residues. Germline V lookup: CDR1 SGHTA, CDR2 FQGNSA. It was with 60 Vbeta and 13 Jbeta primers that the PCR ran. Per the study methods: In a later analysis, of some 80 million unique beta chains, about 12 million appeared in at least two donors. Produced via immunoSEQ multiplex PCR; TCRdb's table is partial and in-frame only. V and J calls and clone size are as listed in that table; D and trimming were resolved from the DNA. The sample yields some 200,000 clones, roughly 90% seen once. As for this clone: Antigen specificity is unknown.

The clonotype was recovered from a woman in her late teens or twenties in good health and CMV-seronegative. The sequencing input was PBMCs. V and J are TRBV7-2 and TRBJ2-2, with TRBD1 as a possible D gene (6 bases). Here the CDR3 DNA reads TGTGCCAGCAGCTCCGGACAGACAAACACCGGGGAGCTGTTTTTT. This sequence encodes CASSSGQTNTGELFF.